The clone carrying this T cell receptor beta chain was counted only a few times. These data belong to a study of cytomegalovirus exposure and HLA in healthy donors. PCR involved 60 Vbeta and 13 Jbeta primers. Sequenced by immunoSEQ multiplex PCR; TCRdb stores in-frame clones only, minus some. The data hold 100,000 to 150,000 clones, with roughly 74% observed a single time. The CDR3 runs to 14 residues. V was clipped by 0 bases and J by 6 bases, with 9 bases between them. Germline V CDR1 and CDR2: LGHNA, YNFKEQ. The source material was PBMCs. The receptor was derived from a male donor in good health and CMV-seronegative. The chain links TRBV4-2 to TRBJ2-4, with TRBD1 as a possible D gene (6 bases). The CDR3 region is CASSQEQGLNIQYF. The CDR3 DNA is TGTGCCAGCAGCCAAGAACAGGGCCTAAACATTCAGTACTTC.